These 30 T cell receptor beta chains were all obtained from the same sample, sequenced in a study of technical replicates of blood from several donors (dated by TCRdb to about 2017). The library was obtained by the immunoSEQ multiplex PCR assay. TCRdb retrieved this table from immuneACCESS and kept in-frame rearrangements only. Not all clones are present; in checked studies, unresolved V genes account for under half, and no reason is known for the remainder. The sample table records roughly 15,000 clones; 84% of these occur just once. Roughly a tenth of the sample is taken by the ten largest. The material sequenced was PBMCs. Receptor source: a human donor in good health.

The chain is built from TRBV6-4 and TRBJ1-2, with D hard to call. The CDR3 contains 13 residues. The V end lost 0 bases, the J end lost 2 bases, and 4 bases lay between the germline ends. CDR1 MRHNA and CDR2 SNTAGT come from the germline V gene. The CDR3 spells CASSDSANYGYTF. The CDR3 nucleotides read TGTGCCAGCAGTGACTCGGCAAACTATGGCTACACCTTC.

V and J are TRBV7-6 and TRBJ1-1; 8 positions match TRBD1. The germline V gene has CDR1 SGHVS and CDR2 FNYEAQ. The CDR3 has 19 residues. The J segment lost 0 bases and the V segment lost 5 bases, leaving 17 bases of the junction unmatched. This chain's CDR3 is CASSRRGMTGDVLNTEAFF. Here the CDR3 DNA reads TGTGCCAGCAGCCGGCGGGGCATGACAGGGGACGTACTGAACACTGAAGCTTTCTTT.

The rearrangement joins TRBV28 to TRBJ1-1; D ambiguous. Per the germline V gene, CDR1 is MDHEN and CDR2 is SYDVKM. The length of the CDR3 is 14 residues. The germline V and J ends were trimmed by 1 base and 0 bases, with 6 bases remaining between them. CDR3 bases: TGTGCCAGCAGTTTATCCCAAATGAACACTGAAGCTTTCTTT. Amino acid sequence: CASSLSQMNTEAFF.

The J gene is TRBJ2-3, the V gene TRBV5-4, with 13 bases that match TRBD2. Trimming at V came to 3 bases and at J to 7 bases, leaving 8 bases not matched to a gene. The CDR3 consists of 16 residues. Germline V CDR1 and CDR2: SGHNT, YYREEE (reference sequence). This CDR3 is CASSYGLAGVTNTQYF. CDR3 DNA sequence: TGTGCCAGCAGCTACGGACTAGCGGGAGTTACGAATACGCAGTATTTT.

The gene calls are TRBV6-1 and TRBJ1-5, with D possibly TRBD1 on 6 matching bases. The germline V gene encodes CDR1 MNHNS and CDR2 SASEGT. Trimming took off 2 bases at V and 6 bases at J, with 14 bases between the two ends. The length of the CDR3 is 15 residues. The CDR3 loop is CASSETRQGSQPQHF. The CDR3 bases are TGTGCCAGCAGTGAAACACGGCAGGGGAGTCAGCCCCAGCATTTT.

This sequence joins TRBV19 and TRBJ2-1; D remains ambiguous. V dropped 3 bases and J dropped 10 bases, with 16 bases sitting between them. CDR1 is LNHDA, CDR2 SQIVND, per germline (reference sequence). The CDR3 is made up of 14 amino acids. The CDR3: CASSISLRLREQFF. The CDR3 DNA reads TGTGCCAGTAGTATCAGTCTCAGGCTTAGGGAGCAGTTCTTC. The variable domain in full, completed from reference TRBV19 and TRBJ2-1, reads DGGITQSPKYLFRKEGQNVTLSCEQNLNHDAMYWYRQDPGQGLRLIYYSQIVNDFQKGDIAEGYSVSREKKESFPLTVTSAQKNPTAFYLCASSISLRLREQFFGPGTRLTVL.

This clone was picked up one time. CDR3 region: CASSFAGYKRRAQYF. In DNA, the CDR3 is TGTGCCAGCAGTTTTGCCGGGTATAAGCGGAGGGCCCAGTACTTC. The chain combines TRBV28 with TRBJ2-5, with D perhaps matching TRBD2 (6 bases). The germline gives CDR1 MDHEN, CDR2 SYDVKM. This CDR3 region has 15 residues. With 3 bases removed from V and 9 bases from J, the gap between germline ends came to 20 bases.

The chain combines TRBV12-5 with TRBJ1-5, with D uncertain. CDR1 is LGHNT and CDR2 is FRNRAP in the germline V gene. Trimming removed 0 bases at V and 0 bases at J, with 12 bases between. The CDR3 covers 17 residues. This chain's CDR3 is CASGLVRGTDSNQPQHF. DNA of the CDR3: TGTGCTAGTGGTTTGGTACGAGGTACGGATAGCAATCAGCCCCAGCATTTT.

V and J are TRBV9 and TRBJ1-3; tentatively, D is TRBD1 (5 bases). CDR1 SGDLS and CDR2 YYNGEE come from the germline V gene. Deletions cut 0 bases from V and 2 bases from J, with 9 bases between. CDR3 length equals 15 residues. CDR3 region: CASSVGSGTGNTIYF. CDR3 nucleotides: TGTGCCAGCAGCGTAGGATCAGGGACTGGAAACACCATATATTTT.

The gene calls are TRBV11-2 and TRBJ2-3, with TRBD2 matching 8 bases. The junction had 11 bases not matched to a gene; V was cut back by 1 base and J by 2 bases. Germline CDR1 SGHAT, CDR2 FQNNGV. CDR3 size: 18 residues. The CDR3 nucleotides read TGTGCCAGCAGCTTAGGGGTACTAGCGGACTTCTACACAGATACGCAGTATTTT. It is translated as CASSLGVLADFYTDTQYF.

The chain carries TRBV5-4 and TRBJ2-3; D unclear. The germline V gene encodes CDR1 SGHNT and CDR2 YYREEE (reference sequence). V was clipped by 0 bases and J by 4 bases, with 9 bases between them. This CDR3 comprises 14 residues. The CDR3 is CASSLARRPDTQYF. In DNA, the CDR3 is TGTGCCAGCAGCTTGGCACGGAGACCAGATACGCAGTATTTT.

This rearrangement joins TRBV5-1 to TRBJ1-3, with a tentative D call TRBD1 (6 bases). The V end lost 0 bases, the J end lost 0 bases, and 10 bases lay between the germline ends. Per germline, CDR1 SGHRS and CDR2 YFSETQ. This CDR3 comprises 16 residues. CDR3 sequence: CASSLAGQDSGNTIYF. The CDR3 DNA reads as TGCGCCAGCAGCTTGGCGGGACAAGACTCTGGAAACACCATATATTTT.

The chain links TRBV5-1 to TRBJ2-3; weak D call: TRBD2 (7 bases). The V end lost 0 bases, the J end lost 2 bases, and 13 bases lay between the germline ends. Germline CDR1 and CDR2: SGHRS and YFSETQ. The CDR3 has 16 residues. The CDR3 sequence: CASSLGSGGFTDTQYF. The CDR3 bases are TGCGCCAGCAGCTTGGGTTCGGGGGGCTTCACAGATACGCAGTATTTT. The complete variable domain, with remaining parts taken from reference TRBV5-1 and TRBJ2-3, reads KAGVTQTPRYLIKTRGQQVTLSCSPISGHRSVSWYQQTPGQGLQFLFEYFSETQRNKGNFPGRFSGRQFSNSRSEMNVSTLELGDSALYLCASSLGSGGFTDTQYFGPGTRLTVL.

The chain combines TRBV6-1 with TRBJ1-4; 7 positions match TRBD1. The CDR3 runs to 15 residues. Germline assignment: CDR1 MNHNS and CDR2 SASEGT. The V and J ends lost 3 bases and 8 bases, in that order; junction bases with no gene match: 9. The CDR3 DNA reads TGTGCCAGCAGTGATACAGGGGCGGGGGGGGAAAAACTGTTTTTT. Its translation: CASSDTGAGGEKLFF.

The chain carries TRBV5-8 and TRBJ1-4; 7 nucleotides line up with TRBD1. CDR3 size: 15 residues. In germline, CDR1 is SGHTS, CDR2 YDEGEE. V dropped 3 bases and J dropped 3; count of bases not matched to a gene: 5. The CDR3 loop is CASSYGGQANEKLFF. CDR3 in DNA: TGTGCCAGCAGCTATGGTGGACAGGCTAATGAAAAACTGTTTTTT.

This clone was seen only a few times. The chain has TRBV4-2 and TRBJ2-3; no definite D call. CDR3 size: 15 residues. Germline lookup yields CDR1 LGHNA and CDR2 YNFKEQ. With 0 bases removed from V and 1 base from J, the gap between germline ends came to 8 bases. The CDR3 DNA sequence: TGTGCCAGCAGCCAAGATACCGGAGGCACAGATACGCAGTATTTT. Translating it yields CASSQDTGGTDTQYF.

The sample holds a few counts of this clone. The V call is TRBV10-1, the J call TRBJ1-1; 7 bases are a match to TRBD1. Germline V lookup: CDR1 WNHNN, CDR2 SYGVQD (reference sequence). The CDR3 is 13 amino acids. J gave up 1 base and V 7 bases, and 3 bases lay outside the gene matches. The DNA of the CDR3 is TGCGCCAGCACTAGGACAGGGAACACTGAAGCTTTCTTT. It yields the protein CASTRTGNTEAFF.

This clone appeared once. The V gene is TRBV19, the J gene TRBJ1-4; D gene ambiguous. Germline CDR1 and CDR2: LNHDA and SQIVND (reference sequence). V was cut by 3 bases and J by 3 bases, with 11 bases left in between. The CDR3 runs to 15 residues. The CDR3 DNA is TGTGCCAGTAGTATTTGGAGTGCGGCTAATGAAAAACTGTTTTTT. This gives the protein CASSIWSAANEKLFF.

The rearrangement uses TRBV18 and TRBJ1-1; tentatively, D is TRBD1 (6 bases). The V gene lost 5 bases and the J gene lost 2 bases, with 12 bases spanning the gap. Per germline, CDR1 KGHSH and CDR2 LQKENI. CDR3 size: 14 residues. In DNA form, the CDR3 reads TGTGCCAGCTCATCTGGACAGCTTAACACTGAAGCTTTCTTT. Protein sequence: CASSSGQLNTEAFF.

The rearrangement joins TRBV11-2 to TRBJ2-7; 10 bases map to TRBD2. With 0 bases clipped from V and 2 bases from J, the junction kept 7 bases outside the gene matches. Germline assignment: CDR1 SGHAT and CDR2 FQNNGV. This CDR3 has 17 amino acids. CDR3 amino acids: CASSLEASGRETYEQYF. CDR3 bases: TGTGCCAGCAGCTTAGAGGCAAGCGGGAGGGAAACCTACGAGCAGTACTTC.

This rearrangement joins TRBV19 to TRBJ2-2, with 10 bases identical to TRBD2. The CDR3 runs to 16 residues. V lost 7 bases, J lost 3 bases, and 8 bases stayed unmatched. The germline V gene encodes CDR1 LNHDA and CDR2 SQIVND (reference sequence). CDR3 sequence reads: CASTSGGTSDTGELFF. The DNA for the CDR3 is TGTGCCAGTACCTCAGGGGGGACTAGCGACACCGGGGAGCTGTTTTTT.

J is TRBJ2-3 and V is TRBV5-4; tentative D call: TRBD2 (5 bases). The CDR3 consists of 18 residues. V shed 3 bases and J shed 1 base, with 21 bases lying between them. Germline V gene lookup returns CDR1 SGHNT and CDR2 YYREEE (reference sequence). CDR3 DNA: TGTGCCAGCAGCTCTAGGGTAGGAGGCCTCGGGGGCACAGATACGCAGTATTTT. Translating it yields CASSSRVGGLGGTDTQYF.

V and J are TRBV7-3 and TRBJ1-1; TRBD1 matches at 7 bases. V was pared by 5 bases and J by 0 bases, with 6 bases of the junction left unmatched. This CDR3 contains 15 residues. Germline V gene lookup returns CDR1 SGHTA and CDR2 FQGTGA. The CDR3 DNA is TGTGCCAGCAGCACCCAGGGGGGCCTGAACACTGAAGCTTTCTTT. This codes for CASSTQGGLNTEAFF.

The chain employs TRBV6-5 and TRBJ2-5; the match to TRBD1 covers 9 bases. The CDR3 length is 13 residues. Germline V gives CDR1 MNHEY, CDR2 SVGAGI. With 5 bases clipped from V and 4 bases from J, the junction kept 2 bases outside the gene matches. CDR3 region: CASSDRGGETQYF. For the CDR3, the DNA is TGTGCCAGCAGTGACAGGGGGGGAGAGACCCAGTACTTC.

The chain uses TRBV30 and TRBJ2-3, with 10 nucleotides matching TRBD1. With V trimmed by 5 bases and J by 3 bases, 8 bases remained unmatched. The CDR3 runs 15 residues. Germline CDR1 reads GTSNPN; CDR2 reads SVGIG (reference sequence). The CDR3: CAWGGQGGYTDTQYF. The CDR3 nucleotides are TGTGCCTGGGGTGGACAGGGGGGCTATACAGATACGCAGTATTTT.

The J gene is TRBJ2-1, the V gene TRBV18; tentatively, D is TRBD1 (5 bases). This CDR3 is 15 amino acids long. Germline CDR1 is KGHSH and CDR2 is LQKENI. With 3 bases removed from V and 8 bases from J, the gap between germline ends came to 17 bases. Here the CDR3 reads CASSPTKAGSDEQFF. DNA for the CDR3: TGTGCCAGCTCACCGACGAAGGCAGGGTCGGATGAGCAGTTCTTC. Looking up the rest from reference TRBV18 and TRBJ2-1 gives the full variable domain: NAGVMQNPRHLVRRRGQEARLRCSPMKGHSHVYWYRQLPEEGLKFMVYLQKENIIDESGMPKERFSAEFPKEGPSILRIQQVVRGDSAAYFCASSPTKAGSDEQFFGPGTRLTVL.

The chain combines TRBV28 with TRBJ2-3; 11 bases are a match to TRBD2. CDR1 is MDHEN and CDR2 is SYDVKM in the germline V gene. The CDR3 covers 17 residues. J lost 2 bases, V lost 2 bases, and 6 bases had no gene match. The CDR3 DNA sequence: TGTGCCAGCAGTTTAGCGGGACTAGCGGAACTCACAGATACGCAGTATTTT. Translation: CASSLAGLAELTDTQYF.

This clone was detected only once. V and J are TRBV30 and TRBJ2-1, with 9 bases fitting TRBD1. Germline CDR1 reads GTSNPN; CDR2 reads SVGIG (reference sequence). V shed 6 bases and J 2 bases; nucleotides not matched to a gene: 2. CDR3 size: 13 residues. In nucleotides, the CDR3 is TGTGCCTGTGGGACAGGGACCTACAATGAGCAGTTCTTC. Translated: CACGTGTYNEQFF.

CDR3 residues: CASSPAGITDTQYF. The CDR3 coding sequence is TGTGCCAGCAGTCCAGCAGGGATCACAGATACGCAGTATTTT. The rearrangement links TRBV6-1 to TRBJ2-3, with D possibly TRBD1 on 5 matching bases. This CDR3 spans 14 amino acids. The germline V and J ends were trimmed by 5 bases and 2 bases, with 11 bases remaining between them. The germline V gene has CDR1 MNHNS and CDR2 SASEGT.

The chain links TRBV18 to TRBJ2-3, with D unresolved. Germline values: CDR1 KGHSH, CDR2 LQKENI. V was cut by 2 bases and J by 4 bases, with 7 bases left in between. This CDR3 has 13 residues. In DNA form, the CDR3 reads TGTGCCAGCTCACCAGGGCAGTCAGATACGCAGTATTTT. Translation: CASSPGQSDTQYF. The whole variable domain, filled in from reference TRBV18 and TRBJ2-3, reads NAGVMQNPRHLVRRRGQEARLRCSPMKGHSHVYWYRQLPEEGLKFMVYLQKENIIDESGMPKERFSAEFPKEGPSILRIQQVVRGDSAAYFCASSPGQSDTQYFGPGTRLTVL.